The rows below give T cell receptor beta chains drawn from one sample of a study of human T cells and chemical hapten exposure. From the RACE reads, TCRdb called clonotypes with MiXCR, one entry per CDR3 protein. The data contain approximately 400,000 distinct CDR3 sequences, 4.8% of them singletons. Sequenced here: whole blood, sampled in connection with sensitization to the hapten diphenylcyclopropenone (DPC). The receptor set was obtained from a woman aged 50 to 65 with alopecia areata. Some clones in this sample may be carry-over from other donors' samples. The CDR3 runs from the conserved cysteine through the conserved F or W. Each record gives: CDR3 length, V gene, clone size, J gene, D gene, CDR3 protein, CDR3 DNA. D genes are given only for firm matches. Size values are once, few and many counts, or a class for expanded clones, and some rows have none.

CDR3 length: 16; V gene: TRBV6-1; clone size: many; J gene: TRBJ1-5; D gene: .; CDR3 protein: CASSDRGGANNQPQHF; CDR3 DNA: TGTGCCAGCAGTGATAGGGGTGGGGCGAATAATCAGCCCCAGCATTTT
CDR3 length: 14; V gene: TRBV10-3; clone size: many; J gene: TRBJ1-4; D gene: .; CDR3 protein: CAISESVVYEKLFF; CDR3 DNA: TGTGCCATCAGTGAGTCGGTTGTCTATGAAAAACTGTTTTTT
CDR3 length: 16; V gene: TRBV4-2; clone size: many; J gene: TRBJ2-7; D gene: TRBD1; CDR3 protein: CASSQAHRTGVYEQYF; CDR3 DNA: TGTGCCAGCAGCCAGGCCCATAGGACAGGGGTTTACGAGCAGTACTTC
CDR3 length: 15; V gene: TRBV5-1; clone size: many; J gene: TRBJ1-3; D gene: .; CDR3 protein: CASSLGTTAGNTIYF; CDR3 DNA: TGCGCCAGCAGCTTAGGGACGACGGCGGGAAACACCATATATTTT
CDR3 length: 14; V gene: TRBV12-3/TRBV12-4; clone size: few; J gene: TRBJ2-2; D gene: .; CDR3 protein: CASSFQSNTGELFF; CDR3 DNA: TGTGCCAGCAGTTTTCAGTCGAACACCGGGGAGCTGTTTTTT
CDR3 length: 13; V gene: TRBV2; clone size: .; J gene: TRBJ1-1; D gene: TRBD1; CDR3 protein: CASREGAGAEAFF; CDR3 DNA: TGTGCCAGCAGAGAGGGGGCCGGAGCTGAAGCTTTCTTT
CDR3 length: 14; V gene: TRBV12-3/TRBV12-4; clone size: many; J gene: TRBJ1-4; D gene: TRBD1; CDR3 protein: CASRSGQGSEKLFF; CDR3 DNA: TGTGCCAGCAGATCGGGACAGGGAAGTGAAAAACTGTTTTTT
CDR3 length: 17; V gene: TRBV9; clone size: many; J gene: TRBJ2-3; D gene: TRBD2; CDR3 protein: CASSPGTSGGITDTQYF; CDR3 DNA: TGTGCCAGCAGCCCTGGGACTAGCGGGGGGATCACAGATACGCAGTATTTT
CDR3 length: 15; V gene: TRBV20-1; clone size: .; J gene: TRBJ2-1; D gene: TRBD2; CDR3 protein: CSARDRLADNNEQFF; CDR3 DNA: TGCAGTGCTAGAGATAGGCTAGCGGATAACAATGAGCAGTTCTTC
CDR3 length: 15; V gene: TRBV9; clone size: few; J gene: TRBJ2-1; D gene: .; CDR3 protein: CASSVGRAAYNEQFF; CDR3 DNA: TGTGCCAGCAGCGTGGGGCGGGCCGCCTACAATGAGCAGTTCTTC
CDR3 length: 12; V gene: TRBV2; clone size: few; J gene: TRBJ2-7; D gene: TRBD1; CDR3 protein: CATGDSFYEQYF; CDR3 DNA: TGTGCCACCGGGGACAGTTTCTACGAGCAGTACTTC
CDR3 length: 15; V gene: TRBV5-6; clone size: .; J gene: TRBJ1-2; D gene: .; CDR3 protein: CASSQTDFLNYGYTF; CDR3 DNA: TGTGCCAGCAGCCAGACAGACTTTCTTAACTATGGCTACACCTTC
CDR3 length: 16; V gene: TRBV11-2; clone size: .; J gene: TRBJ2-2; D gene: .; CDR3 protein: CASSLEGDTDTGELFF; CDR3 DNA: TGTGCCAGCAGCTTAGAAGGAGATACAGACACCGGGGAGCTGTTTTTT
CDR3 length: 15; V gene: TRBV5-4; clone size: many; J gene: TRBJ2-2; D gene: .; CDR3 protein: CASSLAPLNTGELFF; CDR3 DNA: TGTGCCAGCAGCTTGGCCCCCCTAAACACCGGGGAGCTGTTTTTT
CDR3 length: 14; V gene: TRBV28; clone size: many; J gene: TRBJ1-6; D gene: .; CDR3 protein: CASSPTTSNSPLHF; CDR3 DNA: TGTGCCAGCAGTCCCACTACCTCTAATTCACCCCTCCACTTT
CDR3 length: 12; V gene: TRBV5-6; clone size: many; J gene: TRBJ1-5; D gene: .; CDR3 protein: CASSLGEGPQHF; CDR3 DNA: TGTGCCAGCAGCTTGGGGGAGGGGCCCCAGCATTTT
CDR3 length: 15; V gene: TRBV7-9; clone size: few; J gene: TRBJ2-1; D gene: TRBD1; CDR3 protein: CASSFGTGFYNEQFF; CDR3 DNA: TGTGCCAGCAGCTTCGGGACAGGGTTTTACAATGAGCAGTTCTTC
CDR3 length: 17; V gene: TRBV10-3; clone size: few; J gene: TRBJ1-1; D gene: TRBD1; CDR3 protein: CAISDRRQGKGNTEAFF; CDR3 DNA: TGTGCCATCAGTGACCGCCGACAGGGGAAGGGGAACACTGAAGCTTTCTTT
CDR3 length: 15; V gene: TRBV4-1; clone size: .; J gene: TRBJ1-1; D gene: .; CDR3 protein: CASSQDQSLNTEAFF; CDR3 DNA: TGCGCCAGCAGCCAAGACCAGAGTCTTAACACTGAAGCTTTCTTT
CDR3 length: 16; V gene: TRBV12-3/TRBV12-4; clone size: many; J gene: TRBJ2-3; D gene: .; CDR3 protein: CASSLTDSESTDTQYF; CDR3 DNA: TGTGCCAGCAGTTTAACGGACAGTGAAAGCACAGATACGCAGTATTTT
CDR3 length: 15; V gene: TRBV21-1; clone size: many; J gene: TRBJ2-2; D gene: .; CDR3 protein: CASSKGQKNTGELFF; CDR3 DNA: TGTGCCAGCAGCAAAGGACAGAAGAACACCGGGGAGCTGTTTTTT
CDR3 length: 14; V gene: TRBV10-3; clone size: few; J gene: TRBJ2-3; D gene: .; CDR3 protein: CAISEGGITDTQYF; CDR3 DNA: TGTGCCATCAGTGAGGGCGGAATCACAGATACGCAGTATTTT
CDR3 length: 17; V gene: TRBV6-5; clone size: many; J gene: TRBJ2-6; D gene: .; CDR3 protein: CASRSGTSSSGANVLTF; CDR3 DNA: TGTGCCAGCAGATCCGGGACTTCTTCCTCTGGGGCCAACGTCCTGACTTTC
CDR3 length: 14; V gene: TRBV10-3; clone size: .; J gene: TRBJ1-3; D gene: .; CDR3 protein: CAIGGGGEGNTIYF; CDR3 DNA: TGTGCCATCGGAGGTGGAGGGGAAGGAAACACCATATATTTT
CDR3 length: 13; V gene: TRBV11-2; clone size: many; J gene: TRBJ1-3; D gene: .; CDR3 protein: CASSLDTGNTIYF; CDR3 DNA: TGTGCCAGCAGCCTTGACACTGGAAACACCATATATTTT
CDR3 length: 14; V gene: TRBV7-3; clone size: .; J gene: TRBJ2-1; D gene: .; CDR3 protein: CASSLSGVGNEQFF; CDR3 DNA: TGTGCCAGCAGCTTAAGTGGGGTGGGGAATGAGCAGTTCTTC
CDR3 length: 16; V gene: TRBV3-1; clone size: many; J gene: TRBJ2-1; D gene: .; CDR3 protein: CASSQDLPTPPGEQFF; CDR3 DNA: TGTGCCAGCAGCCAAGATCTACCCACGCCACCCGGGGAGCAGTTCTTC
CDR3 length: 18; V gene: TRBV7-2; clone size: many; J gene: TRBJ2-2; D gene: TRBD1; CDR3 protein: CASSLVGDRQGNTGELFF; CDR3 DNA: TGTGCCAGCAGCTTAGTAGGGGACCGACAGGGGAACACCGGGGAGCTGTTTTTT
CDR3 length: 13; V gene: TRBV11-2; clone size: many; J gene: TRBJ2-1; D gene: .; CDR3 protein: CASSLGGRNEQFF; CDR3 DNA: TGTGCCAGCAGCTTAGGAGGAAGGAATGAGCAGTTCTTC
CDR3 length: 13; V gene: TRBV29-1; clone size: few; J gene: TRBJ2-7; D gene: .; CDR3 protein: CSVESGPAHEQYF; CDR3 DNA: TGCAGCGTTGAATCAGGCCCTGCCCACGAGCAGTACTTC
CDR3 length: 17; V gene: TRBV10-3; clone size: .; J gene: TRBJ2-1; D gene: TRBD2; CDR3 protein: CAISESLSGKSYNEQFF; CDR3 DNA: TGTGCCATCAGTGAGTCGCTTAGCGGGAAATCCTACAATGAGCAGTTCTTC
CDR3 length: 16; V gene: TRBV7-9; clone size: many; J gene: TRBJ2-3; D gene: TRBD2; CDR3 protein: CASSPLGAGGTDTQYF; CDR3 DNA: TGTGCCAGCAGTCCCCTCGGCGCGGGGGGCACAGATACGCAGTATTTT
CDR3 length: 11; V gene: TRBV20-1; clone size: many; J gene: TRBJ1-2; D gene: .; CDR3 protein: CSVPGPYGYTF; CDR3 DNA: TGCAGTGTTCCGGGGCCCTATGGCTACACCTTC
CDR3 length: 15; V gene: TRBV28; clone size: few; J gene: TRBJ2-3; D gene: TRBD1; CDR3 protein: CASRQGVFSTDTQYF; CDR3 DNA: TGTGCCAGCCGACAGGGAGTATTTAGCACAGATACGCAGTATTTT
CDR3 length: 12; V gene: TRBV12-3/TRBV12-4; clone size: many; J gene: TRBJ1-2; D gene: .; CDR3 protein: CASTRGNYGYTF; CDR3 DNA: TGTGCCAGCACCCGAGGGAACTATGGCTACACCTTC
CDR3 length: 12; V gene: TRBV12-5; clone size: many; J gene: TRBJ2-5; D gene: .; CDR3 protein: CSTTGPDETQYF; CDR3 DNA: TGTTCAACAACAGGGCCGGATGAGACCCAGTACTTC
CDR3 length: 17; V gene: TRBV14; clone size: .; J gene: TRBJ1-3; D gene: TRBD1; CDR3 protein: CASSQGTGIISGNTIYF; CDR3 DNA: TGTGCCAGCAGCCAAGGGACAGGCATTATCTCTGGCAACACCATATATTTT
CDR3 length: 16; V gene: TRBV5-6; clone size: .; J gene: TRBJ2-3; D gene: .; CDR3 protein: CASSLAGDTRTDTQYF; CDR3 DNA: TGTGCCAGCAGCTTGGCGGGGGACACCCGCACAGATACGCAGTATTTT
CDR3 length: 15; V gene: TRBV24-1; clone size: many; J gene: TRBJ2-2; D gene: TRBD1; CDR3 protein: CATSDRQGSVGELFF; CDR3 DNA: TGTGCCACCAGTGATCGACAGGGATCGGTCGGGGAGCTGTTTTTT